This record concerns one TCR beta chain sequence. Its antigen remains unknown. This specimen belongs to a study of cytomegalovirus exposure and HLA in healthy donors. Between the trimmed V and J ends, which lost 2 bases and 6 bases, there was a span of 4 bases. The CDR3 runs to 12 residues. The V gene's germline CDR1 is SGHVS and CDR2 FNYEAQ. Profiled with immunoSEQ multiplex PCR; TCRdb holds only in-frame clones, not every one. In the table there are approximately 210,000 clones, almost 90% of which are singletons. Points from the study as a whole: Researchers catalogued over 150 TCR beta chains as cytomegalovirus-associated.

Sequencing was carried out using PBMCs. This chain uses TRBV7-6 with TRBJ2-2, with D unclear. The receptor was derived from a woman aged 18-35 years in good health and CMV-seronegative. Written as DNA, the CDR3 is TGTGCCAGCAGCTTACCGGCCGGGGAGCTGTTTTTT. This encodes CASSLPAGELFF.